This TCR beta chain was observed in a study of T-cell reconstitution after alpha-beta-depleted transplantation in children. Study-wide results and caveats: One year after transplant, T-cell counts and diversity came mostly from newly produced T cells. Surviving thymic progenitors and recipient T cells were the source of high TCRbeta diversity at day 60 in some patients. Alpha-beta T cells about two months after transplant reportedly derived from several hundred expanded graft clones.

This clonotype appeared a few times. The target antigen is unknown. Unique molecular identifiers tagged the TCRbeta library. TCRdb re-derived calls from the PCR reads in MiXCR, one entry per CDR3 protein. Of around 490,000 distinct CDR3 sequences in the sample, approximately 10% were seen once. The sample here was PBMCs, mostly from graft donor cells, taken 180 days after TCRalphabeta/CD19-depleted stem cell transplant. The receptor was derived from a female patient aged 2-10 years who had a stem cell transplant for aplastic anemia, so the T cells may come from the graft donor.

In DNA form, the CDR3 reads TGCAGTGCTATTGGACAGTCAAATCAGCCCCAGCATTTT. As protein: CSAIGQSNQPQHF. This chain connects TRBV20-1 to TRBJ1-5; D might be TRBD1 (6 bases). V lost 4 bases, J lost 4 bases, and 11 bases lay in between. The CDR3 extends over 13 amino acids. CDR1 and CDR2 from the germline V gene are DFQATT and SNEGSKA (reference sequence).